This T cell receptor (beta chain) was identified during a study of beta chain features in type 1 diabetes. A CD45RO/CCR7/CD25/CD127/CD95/CD27 panel sorted naive, central memory, regulatory and stem cell-like memory CD4+ cells. Study results and limitations: Moderate yet significant TCRB CDR3 shortening was seen in Type 1 diabetes patients in all four CD4+ subsets. Sequencing from cDNA could over-represent high-TCR-expressing cells. Patients' naive, central memory and regulatory TCRB repertoires appeared more alike than those of healthy donors.

Sequenced material consisted of expressed TCRB transcripts (all of the isolated RNA was reverse transcribed). Only in-frame clones appear in the TCRdb table, and some are missing; sequencing was by immunoSEQ multiplex PCR. The sample has 330,000 or so clones; roughly an eighth are singletons. This CDR3 has 11 amino acids. Germline-derived CDR1 and CDR2 are SGHDT and YYEEEE. V lost 1 base to trimming and J lost 5 bases, with 3 bases between them. In regard to this clone: Its antigen is unidentified. The same CDR3 also results from other DNA sequences found in this sample.

The chain couples TRBV5-6 to TRBJ2-5, with D unresolved. This TCR was recovered from a woman between 18 and 30 years old with type 1 diabetes. Source material: naive CD4+ T cells from blood. The CDR3 region has the DNA TGTGCCAGCAGCTTGAGCGAGACCCAGTACTTC. Encoded protein: CASSLSETQYF.